The clone carrying this T cell receptor (beta chain) was observed a single time. Its antigen remains unknown. This entry belongs to a study of cytomegalovirus exposure and HLA in healthy donors. Trimming removed 5 bases from V and 8 bases from J; junction bases left unmatched: 8. The CDR3 is 14 amino acids. The germline gives CDR1 SGHVS, CDR2 FQNEAQ. The PCR used 60 Vbeta and 13 Jbeta primers. TCRdb keeps only in-frame clones here, not all; method: immunoSEQ multiplex PCR. The sample consists of 99,000 or so clones, around 80% of them appearing once. Study-wide findings and caveats: Cytomegalovirus status, reportedly, was diagnosed with high specificity and sensitivity by the classifier. Among immune exposure information, only CMV serostatus was available. Analyzed later, most CMV-associated TCR beta chains appeared HLA-restricted.

The rearrangement links TRBV7-8 to TRBJ1-2; the match to TRBD1 covers 10 bases. The sequence derives from a male donor in good health and CMV-seropositive. The source material was PBMCs. The CDR3 protein is CASSQGQGPQGYTF. The CDR3 coding sequence is TGTGCCAGCAGCCAGGGACAGGGGCCGCAAGGCTACACCTTC.